The 18 T cell receptor beta chains in this list originate from one sample, sequenced in a study of shared clonotypes between healthy human individuals. Some clones are missing from TCRdb's copy, which holds only in-frame ones; the method was immunoSEQ multiplex PCR. The table lists roughly 2 million clones, roughly 94% of them singletons, with 0.1% to 0.15% in the top ten. The sample comprised naive CD4+ T cells sorted from blood. Subset of the sample: CD45RA+ positively selected. The receptors shown here come from a man aged 18 to 30 in good health.

The CDR3: CASSLVGTSGKYEQYF. Here the CDR3 DNA reads TGTGCCAGCAGCTTAGTCGGGACTAGCGGGAAGTACGAGCAGTACTTC. The chain is built from TRBV7-2 and TRBJ2-7; 13 bases map to TRBD2. The CDR3 spans 16 residues. Germline values: CDR1 SGHTA, CDR2 FQGNSA. With V trimmed by 1 base and J by 4 bases, 4 bases remained unmatched. Looking up the rest from reference TRBV7-2 and TRBJ2-7 gives the full variable domain: GAGVSQSPSNKVTEKGKDVELRCDPISGHTALYWYRQSLGQGLEFLIYFQGNSAPDKSGLPSDRFSAERTGGSVSTLTIQRTQQEDSAVYLCASSLVGTSGKYEQYFGPGTRLTVT.

The chain combines TRBV13 with TRBJ1-1; unclear D gene. The CDR3 sequence is 15 residues long. Trimming stripped 0 bases from V and 1 base from J, with 9 bases between. Germline V gives CDR1 PRHDT, CDR2 FYEKMQ (reference sequence). The CDR3: CASSLGGARNTEAFF. The CDR3, as DNA: TGTGCCAGCAGCTTAGGCGGTGCGAGGAACACTGAAGCTTTCTTT. The full variable domain, in which reference TRBV13 and TRBJ1-1 provide the parts outside the CDR3, is AAGVIQSPRHLIKEKRETATLKCYPIPRHDTVYWYQQGPGQDPQFLISFYEKMQSDKGSIPDRFSAQQFSDYHSELNMSSLELGDSALYFCASSLGGARNTEAFFGQGTRLTVV.

The chain couples TRBV30 to TRBJ2-3, with D uncertain. From germline, CDR1 is GTSNPN and CDR2 SVGIG (reference sequence). The CDR3 totals 12 residues. Deletions cut 2 bases from V and 2 bases from J, with 5 bases between. The CDR3 DNA is TGTGCCTGGAGTAGATTCACAGATACGCAGTATTTT. Residues: CAWSRFTDTQYF.

This chain joins TRBV6-5 and TRBJ1-4; D gene ambiguous. Germline V CDR1 and CDR2: MNHEY, SVGAGI. Trimming removed 2 bases at V and 8 bases at J, with 3 bases between. The CDR3 is 11 residues long. CDR3 amino acids: CASSYQEKLFF. In DNA, the CDR3 is TGTGCCAGCAGTTACCAGGAAAAACTGTTTTTT.

This rearrangement joins TRBV19 to TRBJ2-7; TRBD1 agrees at 8 bases. This CDR3 is built from 15 residues. Germline trimming cut 5 bases from V and 4 bases from J; bases unmatched to any gene: 10. Germline V CDR1 and CDR2: LNHDA, SQIVND (reference sequence). In DNA, the CDR3 is TGTGCCAGTAGTGCCACAGGGGGTCATTCATACGAGCAGTACTTC. As protein: CASSATGGHSYEQYF.

The chain is built from TRBV6-1 and TRBJ2-5; D is unclear. V gave up 3 bases and J gave up 0 bases, with 8 bases separating them. Per the germline V gene, CDR1 is MNHNS and CDR2 is SASEGT. There are 14 residues in the CDR3. In DNA, the CDR3 is TGTGCCAGCAGTGAGCGCCTAGACCAAGAGACCCAGTACTTC. Translated, it gives CASSERLDQETQYF.

The chain joins TRBV5-6 to TRBJ1-2; no firm D call. CDR1 is SGHDT, CDR2 YYEEEE, per germline. The CDR3 contains 16 residues. V lost 3 bases to trimming and J lost 4 bases, with 19 bases between them. CDR3 DNA sequence: TGTGCCAGCAGCTCCCCGAGCGGGAATCGGGGCTATGGCTACACCTTC. Amino acid sequence: CASSSPSGNRGYGYTF.

The CDR3, as DNA: TGTGCCAGCAGCTTACTGACAGGCTATGGCTACACCTTC. This encodes CASSLLTGYGYTF. This chain links TRBV7-2 with TRBJ1-2; the D gene is possibly TRBD1 (6 bases). The CDR3 covers 13 residues. Trimming took off 2 bases at V and 4 bases at J, with 8 bases between the two ends. The germline CDR1 and CDR2 sequences are SGHTA and FQGNSA.

Comment on this clone: Relative to the germline gene, one junction end is altered; a read error may explain this. The J gene is TRBJ2-1, the V gene TRBV20-1; D call uncertain. This CDR3 spans 9 amino acids. The germline gives CDR1 DFQATT, CDR2 SNEGSKA (reference sequence). The CDR3 is CSASYERFF. The DNA of the CDR3 is TGCAGTGCTAGTTACGAGCGGTTCTTC.

Comment on this clone: This sample includes further DNA sequences coding for the same CDR3. V is TRBV25-1 and J is TRBJ2-1, with 10 bases matching TRBD2. V gave up 4 bases and J gave up 4 bases; unmatched junction bases: 1. Per the germline V gene, CDR1 is MGHDK and CDR2 is SYGVNS. The CDR3 spans 14 residues. DNA for the CDR3: TGTGCCAGCAGTGTAGCGGGAGGTTACAATGAGCAGTTCTTC. Protein product: CASSVAGGYNEQFF.

This chain joins TRBV5-4 and TRBJ2-7; D unclear. This CDR3 region has 14 residues. Trimming pared 0 bases from V and 7 bases from J, leaving 14 bases between. CDR1 is SGHNT and CDR2 is YYREEE in the germline V gene (reference sequence). In DNA, the CDR3 is TGTGCCAGCAGCTTGGATCAGGCTACTGGGGAGCAGTACTTC. Translating gives CASSLDQATGEQYF.

The chain combines TRBV25-1 with TRBJ1-2; D is undetermined. The CDR3 is 13 amino acids. Per germline, CDR1 MGHDK and CDR2 SYGVNS. Trimming left V 0 bases short and J 8 bases short, with 10 bases between. CDR3 coding DNA: TGTGCCAGCAGTGAATACAGCGGTATCGGCTACACCTTC. Residues: CASSEYSGIGYTF.

This rearrangement joins TRBV2 to TRBJ1-4, with 7 bases matching TRBD1. V lost 2 bases to trimming and J lost 2 bases; unmatched junction nucleotides: 5. This CDR3 is built from 16 residues. Germline V gene sequence: CDR1 SNHLY, CDR2 FYNNEI. In DNA, the CDR3 is TGTGCCAGCAGTGAACTACAGGGGTATACTAATGAAAAACTGTTTTTT. It codes for CASSELQGYTNEKLFF.

The chain carries TRBV4-3 and TRBJ1-5, with D maybe TRBD1 (5 bases). This CDR3 comprises 15 residues. Germline V gene lookup returns CDR1 LGHNA and CDR2 YSLEER. The germline V and J ends were trimmed by 0 bases and 9 bases, with 15 bases remaining between them. CDR3 amino acids: CASSQEGPGIPPQHF. The DNA for the CDR3 is TGCGCCAGCAGCCAAGAAGGTCCAGGGATCCCGCCCCAGCATTTT.

V gene TRBV11-2 combines with J gene TRBJ2-7, with D possibly being TRBD1 (5 bases). Germline-derived CDR1 and CDR2 are SGHAT and FQNNGV. V gave up 5 bases and J gave up 5 bases, with 13 bases separating them. This CDR3 has 13 residues. CDR3 residues: CASSQGGVDEQYF. In DNA form, the CDR3 reads TGTGCCAGCAGCCAGGGTGGAGTCGACGAGCAGTACTTC.

This chain uses TRBV2 with TRBJ1-6; 10 bases fit TRBD1. The CDR3 is 16 amino acids. V dropped 7 bases and J dropped 8; count of bases not matched to a gene: 11. Germline CDR1 reads SNHLY; CDR2 reads FYNNEI. The CDR3 here is CASILDRGRPDSPLHF. The CDR3 bases are TGTGCCAGCATACTCGACAGGGGGCGCCCCGATTCACCCCTCCACTTT.

The chain couples TRBV18 to TRBJ2-3; the D call may be TRBD1 or TRBD2 (5 bases each). The V and J ends lost 3 bases and 5 bases respectively, with 9 bases between them. Per germline, CDR1 KGHSH and CDR2 LQKENI. CDR3 size: 13 residues. This CDR3 is CASSPVGVDTQYF. CDR3 DNA sequence: TGTGCCAGCTCACCCGTGGGGGTAGATACGCAGTATTTT.

This clone was picked up one time. J is TRBJ2-1 and V is TRBV6-6; D ambiguous. Germline loops: CDR1 MNHNY, CDR2 SVGAGI (reference sequence). This CDR3 contains 14 residues. V lost 6 bases to trimming and J lost 9 bases, with 18 bases between them. The CDR3 nucleotides are TGTGCCAGCAGATTAAGCGATGGCCCCAGTGAGCAGTTCTTC. Protein sequence: CASRLSDGPSEQFF.